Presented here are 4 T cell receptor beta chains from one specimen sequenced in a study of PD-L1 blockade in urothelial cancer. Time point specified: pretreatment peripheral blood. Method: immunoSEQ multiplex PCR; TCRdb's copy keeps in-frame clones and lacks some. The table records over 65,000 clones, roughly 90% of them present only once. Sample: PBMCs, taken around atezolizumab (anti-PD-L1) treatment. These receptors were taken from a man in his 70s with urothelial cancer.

This chain's CDR3 is CASSLGAGGYDTQYF. CDR3 in DNA: TGTGCCAGCAGCTTAGGAGCGGGAGGGTATGATACGCAGTATTTT. The chain couples TRBV7-2 to TRBJ2-3; 10 nucleotides agree with TRBD2. CDR3 length: 15 amino acids. After removal of 1 base from V and 6 bases from J, the junction contained 4 bases not matched to a gene. Germline V gene data show CDR1 as SGHTA and CDR2 as FQGNSA. Complete variable domain (other parts from reference TRBV7-2 and TRBJ2-3): GAGVSQSPSNKVTEKGKDVELRCDPISGHTALYWYRQSLGQGLEFLIYFQGNSAPDKSGLPSDRFSAERTGGSVSTLTIQRTQQEDSAVYLCASSLGAGGYDTQYFGPGTRLTVL.

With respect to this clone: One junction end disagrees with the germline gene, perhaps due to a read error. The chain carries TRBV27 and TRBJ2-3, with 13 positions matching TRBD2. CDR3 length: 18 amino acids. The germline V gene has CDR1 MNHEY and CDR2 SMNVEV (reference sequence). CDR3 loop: CASSLSRLAGGNTDTQYF. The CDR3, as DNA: TGTGCCAGCAGTCTATCGAGACTAGCGGGAGGAAACACAGATACGCAGTATTTT.

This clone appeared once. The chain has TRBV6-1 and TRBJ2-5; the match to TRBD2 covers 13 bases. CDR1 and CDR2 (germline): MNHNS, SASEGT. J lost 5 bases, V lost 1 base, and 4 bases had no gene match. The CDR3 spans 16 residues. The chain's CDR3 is CASSEGLAGGGETQYF. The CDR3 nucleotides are TGTGCCAGCAGTGAAGGACTAGCGGGAGGTGGTGAGACCCAGTACTTC.

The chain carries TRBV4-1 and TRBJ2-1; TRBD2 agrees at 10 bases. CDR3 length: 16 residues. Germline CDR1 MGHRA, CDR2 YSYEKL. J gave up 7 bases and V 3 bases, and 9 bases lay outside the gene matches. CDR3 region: CASSQGLAGAQNEQFF. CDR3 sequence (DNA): TGCGCCAGCAGCCAGGGGCTAGCGGGAGCACAGAATGAGCAGTTCTTC.